These 10 T cell receptor beta chains originate from one sample sequenced in a study of blood T cells in healthy people across ages. A second PCR of roughly 7 to 11 cycles used a sample-barcoded 5' primer and a J-beta primer mix. TCRdb ran MiXCR on the 5' RACE reads and lists one entry per CDR3 protein. The sample yields around 1,000,000 distinct CDR3 sequences, about 25% seen once. The data also belong to a second study, concerning T cells of mothers and their children.

The sequencing input was blood. The receptors stem from a girl aged 2 to 9 in good health.

The table lists this clonotype with a few counts. This chain links TRBV3-1 with TRBJ2-3; 12 bases agree with TRBD2. This CDR3 spans 14 amino acids. CDR1 LGHDT and CDR2 YNNKEL come from the germline V gene (reference sequence). V gave up 2 bases and J gave up 7 bases; unmatched junction bases: 1. CDR3 in DNA: TGTGCCAGCAGCCAACTAGCGGGGGGGAATACGCAGTATTTT. Translating gives CASSQLAGGNTQYF.

This chain joins TRBV4-1 and TRBJ2-5, with unresolved D. Per the germline V gene, CDR1 is MGHRA and CDR2 is YSYEKL. CDR3 length: 13 residues. V was trimmed by 3 bases and J by 5 bases, leaving 10 bases between them. The CDR3 region has the DNA TGCGCCAGCAGCCAGGTCATGACGGAGACCCAGTACTTC. Its translation is CASSQVMTETQYF.

There are a few counts of this clonotype. This rearrangement joins TRBV6-2 or TRBV6-3 to TRBJ2-7, with a weak D call TRBD1 (6 bases). Trimming pared 8 bases from V and 6 bases from J, leaving 20 bases between. This CDR3 is 14 amino acids long. CDR1 and CDR2 from the germline V gene are MNHEY and SVGEGT. The CDR3 DNA sequence: TGTGCCAGCCTCCTCCAGGGGTCTTCCGCCGAGCAGTACTTC. This codes for CASLLQGSSAEQYF.

The chain carries TRBV24-1 and TRBJ1-5; D call uncertain. Germline V CDR1 and CDR2: KGHDR, SFDVKD. The CDR3 is 15 amino acids. Trimming took off 2 bases at V and 9 bases at J, with 16 bases between the two ends. CDR3 in amino acids: CATSDSGPIPLPQHF. As DNA, the CDR3 is TGTGCCACCAGTGATTCTGGACCGATCCCCCTGCCCCAGCATTTT.

The chain recombines TRBV6-5 with TRBJ1-1, with TRBD1 identical over 7 bases. Germline CDR1 is MNHEY and CDR2 is SVGAGI. This CDR3 has 14 residues. Trimming at V came to 8 bases and at J to 4 bases, leaving 10 bases not matched to a gene. The CDR3 DNA is TGTGCCAGCGAGAACAGGGGTGTAGGCACTGAAGCTTTCTTT. Encoded protein: CASENRGVGTEAFF.

This clonotype was seen more than once but under ten times. This rearrangement joins TRBV29-1 to TRBJ2-5; D unresolved. The J call is uncertain, as TRBJ2-1 better fits the DNA end. The germline gives CDR1 SQVTM, CDR2 ANQGSEA. This CDR3 is built from 11 residues. CDR3 coding DNA: TGCAGCGCCCTCTCAGTCGATGAGCAGTTCTTC. The encoded protein is CSALSVDEQFF.

The rearrangement links TRBV5-1 to TRBJ2-4; D is possibly TRBD1 (6 bases). Looked up from germline, CDR1 is SGHRS and CDR2 is YFSETQ. Trimming stripped 4 bases from V and 0 bases from J, with 14 bases between. The CDR3 spans 16 residues. CDR3 coding DNA: TGCGCCAGCAGCCCCGGACAGAATTTAGCCAAAAACATTCAGTACTTC. It specifies CASSPGQNLAKNIQYF.

This clonotype was counted between two and nine times. The CDR3 loop reads CSARDTGLDGYTF. The CDR3 region has the DNA TGCAGTGCTAGAGATACAGGGTTGGATGGCTACACCTTC. The chain employs TRBV20-1 and TRBJ1-2; D is perhaps TRBD1 (6 bases). CDR3 size: 13 residues. CDR1 DFQATT and CDR2 SNEGSKA come from the germline V gene (reference sequence). Deletions cut 0 bases from V and 6 bases from J, with 11 bases between.

This clonotype was counted at least ten times. The chain uses TRBV28 and TRBJ2-5, with D perhaps TRBD2 (6 bases). CDR3 length: 12 amino acids. V gave up 3 bases and J gave up 8 bases, with 10 bases separating them. CDR1 is MDHEN, CDR2 SYDVKM, per germline. The DNA for the CDR3 is TGTGCCAGCAGTTTTCCTGCGGGAACCCAGTACTTC. Protein: CASSFPAGTQYF.

The chain combines TRBV5-6 with TRBJ1-4; D is unresolved. V shed 4 bases and J shed 7 bases, with 14 bases lying between them. The CDR3 contains 14 residues. Germline V gene lookup returns CDR1 SGHDT and CDR2 YYEEEE. The CDR3 DNA is TGTGCCAGCAGCCCCCTTGTGGATGGTGAAAAACTGTTTTTT. As protein: CASSPLVDGEKLFF.